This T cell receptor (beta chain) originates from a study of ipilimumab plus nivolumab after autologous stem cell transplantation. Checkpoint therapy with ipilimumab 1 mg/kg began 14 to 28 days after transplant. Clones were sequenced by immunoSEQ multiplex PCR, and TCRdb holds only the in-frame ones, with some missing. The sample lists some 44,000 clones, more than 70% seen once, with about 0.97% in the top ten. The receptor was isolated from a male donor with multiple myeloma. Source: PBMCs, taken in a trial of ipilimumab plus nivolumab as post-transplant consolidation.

The DNA of the CDR3 is TGTGCCAGTAGTACCGGGACAGTCGACTCTGGGGCCAACGTCCTGACTTTC. Its protein product is CASSTGTVDSGANVLTF. The chain employs TRBV19 and TRBJ2-6; 7 nucleotides match TRBD1. The CDR3 contains 17 residues. Germline V gene data show CDR1 as LNHDA and CDR2 as SQIVND (reference sequence). V shed 4 bases, J shed 0 bases, and the junction held 6 bases outside the gene matches.